The 22 T cell receptor beta chains in this list originate from one sample, sequenced in a study of blood T cell repertoires in COVID-19. The table came from immunoSEQ multiplex PCR; TCRdb's copy has only in-frame clones and leaves some out. Here the sample spans roughly 200,000 clones, 75% to 90% being singletons. Sequenced sample: PBMCs or T cells enriched from blood (not recorded which). These receptors were taken from a woman aged 40 to 55 with acute COVID-19.

The chain joins TRBV28 to TRBJ1-5, with TRBD1 matching 9 bases. Germline V lookup: CDR1 MDHEN, CDR2 SYDVKM. The CDR3 runs 15 residues. The trim removed 5 bases at V and 6 bases at J, leaving 8 bases unmatched. CDR3 in amino acids: CASSPTGGVGQPQHF. The CDR3 DNA follows: TGTGCCAGCAGTCCAACAGGGGGCGTCGGTCAGCCCCAGCATTTT.

The chain uses TRBV7-8 and TRBJ1-1, with 7 nucleotides matching TRBD1. The V gene end was trimmed by 1 base and the J gene end by 8 bases; junction bases not matched to a gene: 10. The CDR3 totals 15 residues. The germline CDR1 and CDR2 sequences are SGHVS and FQNEAQ. CDR3 in amino acids: CASSLENRQGTEAFF. CDR3 DNA sequence: TGTGCCAGCAGCTTAGAAAACCGACAGGGTACAGAAGCTTTCTTT. Full variable domain (remainder filled in from reference TRBV7-8 and TRBJ1-1): GAGVSQSPRYKVAKRGQDVALRCDPISGHVSLFWYQQALGQGPEFLTYFQNEAQLDKSGLPSDRFFAERPEGSVSTLKIQRTQQEDSAVYLCASSLENRQGTEAFFGQGTRLTVV.

The rearrangement uses TRBV19 and TRBJ2-7; no clear D. V was trimmed by 2 bases and J by 3 bases, leaving 8 bases between them. CDR1 and CDR2 from the germline V gene are LNHDA and SQIVND (reference sequence). The CDR3 runs 13 residues. The CDR3, as DNA: TGTGCCAGTAGTATAACCTGGAGCTACGAGCAGTACTTC. Translation gives CASSITWSYEQYF.

The chain uses TRBV6-5 and TRBJ2-3; perhaps TRBD1 as D (6 bases). Per germline, CDR1 MNHEY and CDR2 SVGAGI. V lost 6 bases, J lost 4 bases, and 11 bases lay in between. The CDR3 is 13 amino acids. The CDR3 DNA is TGTGCCAGCAGGGACAGTTTTGCAGATACGCAGTATTTT. The encoded protein is CASRDSFADTQYF.

Only one count was recorded for this clone. The chain recombines TRBV7-9 with TRBJ2-5; 9 bases fit TRBD1. The CDR3 sequence is 16 residues long. Germline CDR1 and CDR2: SEHNR and FQNEAQ (reference sequence). The trim removed 2 bases at V and 5 bases at J, leaving 9 bases unmatched. This chain's CDR3 is CASSLWGQGSLETQYF. The CDR3 DNA reads as TGTGCCAGCAGCTTATGGGGACAGGGTTCTCTGGAGACCCAGTACTTC.

A note on this clone: This same CDR3 is encoded by further DNA sequences in the sample. This chain joins TRBV19 and TRBJ2-5; D not resolved. This CDR3 has 14 residues. The germline V and J ends were trimmed by 3 bases and 5 bases, with 13 bases remaining between them. CDR1 is LNHDA, CDR2 SQIVND, per germline (reference sequence). In DNA, the CDR3 is TGTGCCAGTAGTATCGGAACTGGCGGCGAGACCCAGTACTTC. Encoded protein: CASSIGTGGETQYF.

The chain links TRBV10-3 to TRBJ2-1, with TRBD2 identical over 13 bases. This CDR3 has 15 amino acids. Per germline, CDR1 ENHRY and CDR2 SYGVKD. Unmatched junction bases numbered 6, after V lost 5 bases and J lost 8 bases. CDR3 protein: CAISPGLAGDDEQFF. The CDR3 coding sequence is TGTGCCATCAGTCCCGGACTAGCGGGAGATGATGAGCAGTTCTTC.

CDR3 sequence reads: CASSSGLTPGQETQYF. The CDR3, as DNA: TGTGCCAGCAGCTCAGGACTGACCCCCGGCCAAGAGACCCAGTACTTC. The chain carries TRBV7-9 and TRBJ2-5; the D gene is possibly TRBD2 (5 bases). Trimming removed 4 bases at V and 1 base at J, with 16 bases between. The CDR3 consists of 16 residues. Germline CDR1 reads SEHNR; CDR2 reads FQNEAQ (reference sequence).

V is TRBV6-2 or TRBV6-3 and J is TRBJ2-1; D may be TRBD2 (5 bases). Trimming took off 5 bases at V and 0 bases at J, with 5 bases between the two ends. This CDR3 is built from 13 residues. Germline V CDR1 and CDR2: MNHEY, SVGEGT. This CDR3 reads CASSRGSYNEQFF. CDR3 DNA sequence: TGTGCCAGCAGTCGGGGCTCCTACAATGAGCAGTTCTTC.

The chain has TRBV28 and TRBJ2-2, with TRBD1 as a possible D gene (6 bases). CDR1 and CDR2 from the germline V gene are MDHEN and SYDVKM. This CDR3 is 16 amino acids long. The V end lost 6 bases, the J end lost 2 bases, and 16 bases lay between the germline ends. The CDR3 here is CASSRDGTPNTGELFF. The CDR3 nucleotides read TGTGCCAGCAGCCGCGACGGGACACCTAACACCGGGGAGCTGTTTTTT.

The rearrangement joins TRBV5-1 to TRBJ1-1; 12 bases line up with TRBD1. The germline V gene has CDR1 SGHRS and CDR2 YFSETQ. The CDR3 is 17 amino acids. V lost 2 bases to trimming and J lost 0 bases; unmatched junction nucleotides: 5. The CDR3 sequence is CASSLGGTGGVNTEAFF. CDR3 nucleotide sequence: TGCGCCAGCAGCTTAGGAGGGACAGGGGGCGTGAACACTGAAGCTTTCTTT.

The chain joins TRBV7-2 to TRBJ2-3; 8 nucleotides line up with TRBD2. The ends lost 0 bases at V and 8 bases at J; junction bases unmatched: 16. The CDR3 is made up of 18 amino acids. In germline, CDR1 is SGHTA, CDR2 FQGNSA. The CDR3 region is CASSLASGTGGRSGTQYF. DNA of the CDR3: TGTGCCAGCAGCTTAGCGTCGGGAACGGGGGGGCGTTCTGGTACGCAGTATTTT.

This clone was seen a few times. The V gene is TRBV5-1, the J gene TRBJ1-4; possible D gene TRBD1, 5 bases. The germline CDR1 and CDR2 sequences are SGHRS and YFSETQ. Trimming removed 4 bases at V and 4 bases at J, with 17 bases between. The CDR3 covers 16 residues. The CDR3 loop reads CASSRSPRQLNEKLFF. The DNA for the CDR3 is TGCGCCAGCAGCCGAAGCCCGAGACAGCTTAATGAAAAACTGTTTTTT.

This chain connects TRBV10-2 to TRBJ1-1, with D maybe TRBD1 (5 bases). Germline loops: CDR1 WSHSY, CDR2 SAAADI. V was clipped by 3 bases and J by 0 bases, with 11 bases between them. The CDR3 sequence is 15 residues long. The chain's CDR3 is CASSDRTLMNTEAFF. Here the CDR3 DNA reads TGCGCCAGCAGTGACCGGACACTAATGAACACTGAAGCTTTCTTT.

The chain has TRBV2 and TRBJ2-6, with 7 nucleotides matching TRBD1. The length of the CDR3 is 19 residues. With 2 bases clipped from V and 2 bases from J, the junction kept 12 bases outside the gene matches. The germline V gene has CDR1 SNHLY and CDR2 FYNNEI. The CDR3 sequence: CASSERDRIPGAGANVLTF. CDR3 bases: TGTGCCAGCAGTGAACGGGACAGAATCCCAGGTGCTGGGGCCAACGTCCTGACTTTC.

This chain links TRBV4-1 with TRBJ1-5; D perhaps matches TRBD1 (6 bases). Trimming cost V 1 base and J 1 base, with 14 bases left between them. The germline V gene has CDR1 MGHRA and CDR2 YSYEKL. This CDR3 is 17 amino acids long. The CDR3, as DNA: TGCGCCAGCAGCCAAGGGCAGGACAGAGAAAGCAATCAGCCCCAGCATTTT. Its protein product is CASSQGQDRESNQPQHF.

The chain recombines TRBV5-1 with TRBJ1-3, with TRBD1 as a possible D gene (6 bases). Germline lookup yields CDR1 SGHRS and CDR2 YFSETQ. The CDR3 is made up of 17 amino acids. The V gene lost 4 bases and the J gene lost 0 bases, with 17 bases spanning the gap. The chain's CDR3 is CASSAGQGPNSGNTIYF. The CDR3 region has the DNA TGCGCCAGCAGCGCTGGGCAGGGGCCTAACTCTGGAAACACCATATATTTT.

The rearrangement uses TRBV11-2 and TRBJ2-7, with 10 positions matching TRBD2. The CDR3 totals 15 residues. Germline V CDR1 and CDR2: SGHAT, FQNNGV. After removal of 5 bases from V and 2 bases from J, the junction contained 6 bases not matched to a gene. The CDR3 bases are TGTGCCAGCAGCCCTAGCGGGGGCGTACCCTACGAGCAGTACTTC. Encoded protein: CASSPSGGVPYEQYF.

The V call is TRBV5-4, the J call TRBJ2-3; D not certain. Germline assignment: CDR1 SGHNT and CDR2 YYREEE (reference sequence). V was trimmed by 1 base and J by 5 bases, leaving 8 bases between them. This CDR3 has 13 residues. The CDR3, as DNA: TGTGCCAGCAGCTTGCCCCGACAAGATACGCAGTATTTT. Protein sequence: CASSLPRQDTQYF.

The chain employs TRBV7-8 and TRBJ2-2, with 7 bases that match TRBD1. With V trimmed by 1 base and J by 0 bases, 8 bases remained unmatched. CDR3 length: 18 amino acids. Germline CDR1 reads SGHVS; CDR2 reads FQNEAQ. CDR3 coding DNA: TGTGCCAGCAGCTTAGGCTTGTCCGGGACAGCGAACACCGGGGAGCTGTTTTTT. It codes for CASSLGLSGTANTGELFF.

The chain carries TRBV4-1 and TRBJ2-1; 8 bases fit TRBD2. The CDR3 runs 16 residues. V trimming: 3 bases; J trimming: 12 bases; junction bases outside the gene matches: 16. CDR1 and CDR2 (germline): MGHRA, YSYEKL. The CDR3 DNA sequence: TGCGCCAGCAGCCAGGCGTACGGGGGTAGCGGGGAAATGCAGTTCTTC. Translated: CASSQAYGGSGEMQFF.

The gene calls are TRBV5-1 and TRBJ2-3, with 8 positions matching TRBD2. The CDR3 covers 15 residues. Germline CDR1 is SGHRS and CDR2 is YFSETQ. V lost 7 bases and J lost 0; bases outside the gene matches: 7. CDR3 coding DNA: TGCGCCAGCGGAAAATTAGCGGGGAGCACAGATACGCAGTATTTT. Its translation is CASGKLAGSTDTQYF.